The rows below give T cell receptor beta chains drawn from one sample of a study of cytomegalovirus exposure and HLA in healthy donors. Libraries were prepared by immunoSEQ multiplex PCR; TCRdb keeps only in-frame clonotypes and omits some of them. The listing records some 67,000 clones. The sample was PBMCs. The receptors here all came from a woman under 40 in good health and CMV-seronegative. The CDR3 runs from the conserved cysteine through the conserved F or W. Fields, in order: V gene, CDR3 length, CDR3 protein.

v_call: TRBV4-1; cdr3_length: 16; cdr3_aa: CASSQEPTGFSSEQFF
v_call: TRBV5-1; cdr3_length: 12; cdr3_aa: CASRDPGGGYTF
v_call: TRBV18; cdr3_length: 16; cdr3_aa: CASSPQASGQKRPQYF
v_call: TRBV27; cdr3_length: 12; cdr3_aa: CASRLAQNEQFF
v_call: TRBV19; cdr3_length: 15; cdr3_aa: CARILDRRMNTEAFF
v_call: TRBV9; cdr3_length: 17; cdr3_aa: CASSPAGRGYVGGELFF
v_call: TRBV2; cdr3_length: 14; cdr3_aa: CASIKGQGADTQYF
v_call: TRBV29-1; cdr3_length: 14; cdr3_aa: CSVGRVRGTGELFF
v_call: TRBV27; cdr3_length: 13; cdr3_aa: CASSVSRAGTQYF
v_call: TRBV28; cdr3_length: 13; cdr3_aa: CASSPSGQETQYF
v_call: TRBV29-1; cdr3_length: 12; cdr3_aa: CSGLQGDNEQFF